This T cell receptor beta chain stems from a study of regulatory T cells in long-lasting Graves disease. CDR3 size: 12 residues. Germline CDR1 and CDR2: MDHEN and SYDVKM. Deletions cut 6 bases from V and 9 bases from J, with 12 bases between. The authors built TCR beta libraries using iRepertoire HTBI primers and Arm-PCR of CDR3 regions. TCRdb re-analysed the multiplex PCR reads in MiXCR, keeping a single row per CDR3 protein. The sample lists just over 600,000 distinct CDR3 sequences; about 15% were seen once. Time point defined: newly diagnosed GD, antithyroid drugs for less than 3 months. Following extraction of RNA from PBMCs, that RNA was used to make the TCR library. This clonotype was recorded at least ten times. The sample was also reused in another study, on T cells in Graves' hyperthyroidism and ophthalmopathy.

The source is a woman aged 25 to 45 with Graves disease. The chain combines TRBV28 with TRBJ1-5; D gene unclear. The source was peripheral blood mononuclear cells (PBMCs), collected at new diagnosis, from a patient treated with antithyroid drugs. CDR3 protein: CASSPRPGPQHF. The CDR3 bases are TGTGCCAGCAGCCCTAGGCCTGGGCCCCAGCATTTT.